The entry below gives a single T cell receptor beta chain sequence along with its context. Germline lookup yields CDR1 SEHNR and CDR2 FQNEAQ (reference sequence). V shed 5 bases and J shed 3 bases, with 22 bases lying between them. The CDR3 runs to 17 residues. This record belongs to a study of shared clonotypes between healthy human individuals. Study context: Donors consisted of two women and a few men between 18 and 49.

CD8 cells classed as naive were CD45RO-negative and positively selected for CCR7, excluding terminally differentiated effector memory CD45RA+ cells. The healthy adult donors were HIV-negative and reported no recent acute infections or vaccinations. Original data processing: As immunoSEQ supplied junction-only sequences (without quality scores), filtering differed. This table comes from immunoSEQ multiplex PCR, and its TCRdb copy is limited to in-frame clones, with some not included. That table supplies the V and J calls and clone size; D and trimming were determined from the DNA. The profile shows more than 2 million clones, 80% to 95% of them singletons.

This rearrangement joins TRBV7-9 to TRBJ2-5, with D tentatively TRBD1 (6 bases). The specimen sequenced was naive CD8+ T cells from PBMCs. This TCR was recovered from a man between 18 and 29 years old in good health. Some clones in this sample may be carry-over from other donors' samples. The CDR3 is CASSPPDSRFLEETQYF. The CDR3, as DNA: TGTGCCAGCAGCCCCCCGGACAGCCGATTTTTAGAAGAGACCCAGTACTTC.